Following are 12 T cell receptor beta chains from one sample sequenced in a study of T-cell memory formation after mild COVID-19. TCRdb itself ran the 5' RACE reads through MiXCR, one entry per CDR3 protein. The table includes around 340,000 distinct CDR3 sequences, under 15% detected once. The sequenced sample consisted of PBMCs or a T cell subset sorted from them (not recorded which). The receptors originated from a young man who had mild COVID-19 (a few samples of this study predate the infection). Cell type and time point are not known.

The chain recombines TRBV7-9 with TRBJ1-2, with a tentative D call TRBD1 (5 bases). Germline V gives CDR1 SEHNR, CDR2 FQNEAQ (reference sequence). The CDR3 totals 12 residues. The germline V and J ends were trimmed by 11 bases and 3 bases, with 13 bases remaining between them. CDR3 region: CASRGKDYGYTF. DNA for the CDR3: TGTGCCTCCCGGGGGAAGGACTATGGCTACACCTTC.

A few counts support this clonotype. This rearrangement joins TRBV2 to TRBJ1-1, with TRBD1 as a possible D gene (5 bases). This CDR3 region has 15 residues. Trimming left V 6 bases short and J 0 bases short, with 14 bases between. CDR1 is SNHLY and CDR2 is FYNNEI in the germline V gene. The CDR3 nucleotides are TGTGCCAGCAGAGCCGGGACGGTCATGAACACTGAAGCTTTCTTT. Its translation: CASRAGTVMNTEAFF.

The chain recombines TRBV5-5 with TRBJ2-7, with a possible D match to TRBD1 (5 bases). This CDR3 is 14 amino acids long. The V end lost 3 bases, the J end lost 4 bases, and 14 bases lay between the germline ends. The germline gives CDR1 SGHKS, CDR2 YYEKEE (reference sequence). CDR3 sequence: CASSWGAGLYEQYF. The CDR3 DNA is TGTGCCAGCAGCTGGGGTGCAGGGTTATACGAGCAGTACTTC.

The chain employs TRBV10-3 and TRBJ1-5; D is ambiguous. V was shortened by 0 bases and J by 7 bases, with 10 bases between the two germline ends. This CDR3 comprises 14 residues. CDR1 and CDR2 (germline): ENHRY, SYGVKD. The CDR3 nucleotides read TGTGCCATCAGTGAGTCCGAGTTTATGCAGCCCCAGCATTTT. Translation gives CAISESEFMQPQHF.

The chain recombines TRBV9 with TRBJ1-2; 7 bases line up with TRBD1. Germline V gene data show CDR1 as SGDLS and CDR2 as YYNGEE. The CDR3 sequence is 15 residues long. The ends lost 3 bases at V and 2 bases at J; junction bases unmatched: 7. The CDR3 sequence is CASSGQGRVNYGYTF. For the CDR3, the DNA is TGTGCCAGCAGCGGACAGGGCAGAGTAAACTATGGCTACACCTTC.

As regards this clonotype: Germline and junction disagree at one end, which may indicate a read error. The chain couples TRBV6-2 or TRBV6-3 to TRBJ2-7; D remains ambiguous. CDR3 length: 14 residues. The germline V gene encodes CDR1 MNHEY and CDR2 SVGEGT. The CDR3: CASNYVPGLSRQYF. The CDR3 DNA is TGTGCCAGCAATTACGTACCCGGTCTCTCTCGGCAGTACTTC.

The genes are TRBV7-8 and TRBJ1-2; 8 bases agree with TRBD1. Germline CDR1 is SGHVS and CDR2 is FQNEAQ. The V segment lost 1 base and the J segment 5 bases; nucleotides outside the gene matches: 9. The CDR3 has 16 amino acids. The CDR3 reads CASSLESGGVRYGYTF. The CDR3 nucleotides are TGTGCCAGCAGCTTAGAGTCAGGGGGCGTTCGATATGGCTACACCTTC.

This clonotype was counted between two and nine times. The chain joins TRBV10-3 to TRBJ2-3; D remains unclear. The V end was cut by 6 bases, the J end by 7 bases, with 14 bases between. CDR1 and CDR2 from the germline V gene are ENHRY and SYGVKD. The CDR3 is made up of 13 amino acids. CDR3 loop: CAISGWYRNTQYF. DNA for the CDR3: TGTGCCATCAGCGGGTGGTATCGCAATACGCAGTATTTT.

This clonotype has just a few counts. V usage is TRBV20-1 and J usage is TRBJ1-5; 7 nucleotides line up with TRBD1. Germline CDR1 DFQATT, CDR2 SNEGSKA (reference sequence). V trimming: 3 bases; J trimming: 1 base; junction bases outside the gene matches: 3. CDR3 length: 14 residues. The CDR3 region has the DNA TGCAGTGCTAGGCCAGGGGGGAGCAATCAGCCCCAGCATTTT. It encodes CSARPGGSNQPQHF.

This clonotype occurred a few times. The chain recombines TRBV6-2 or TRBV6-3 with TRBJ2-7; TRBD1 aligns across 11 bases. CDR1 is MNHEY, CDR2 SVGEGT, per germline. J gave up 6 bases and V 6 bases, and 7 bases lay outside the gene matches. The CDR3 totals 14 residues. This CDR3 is CASSSGQGAVEQYF. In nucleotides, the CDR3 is TGTGCCAGCAGCTCCGGACAGGGGGCTGTCGAGCAGTACTTC.

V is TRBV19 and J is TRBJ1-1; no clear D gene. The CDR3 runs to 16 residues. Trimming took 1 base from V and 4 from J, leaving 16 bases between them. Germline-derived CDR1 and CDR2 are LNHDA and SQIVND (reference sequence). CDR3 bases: TGTGCCAGTAGTATAGCCATTACTACATGGGGCACTGAAGCTTTCTTT. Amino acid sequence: CASSIAITTWGTEAFF. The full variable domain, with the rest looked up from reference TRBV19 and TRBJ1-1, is DGGITQSPKYLFRKEGQNVTLSCEQNLNHDAMYWYRQDPGQGLRLIYYSQIVNDFQKGDIAEGYSVSREKKESFPLTVTSAQKNPTAFYLCASSIAITTWGTEAFFGQGTRLTVV.

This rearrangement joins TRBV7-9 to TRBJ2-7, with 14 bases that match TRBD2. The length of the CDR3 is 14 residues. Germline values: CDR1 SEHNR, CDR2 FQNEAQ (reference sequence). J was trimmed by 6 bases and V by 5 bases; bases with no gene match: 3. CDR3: CASSTGTSGGEQYF. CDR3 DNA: TGTGCCAGCAGCACCGGGACTAGCGGGGGCGAGCAGTACTTC.